Listed below are T cell receptor beta chains from one sample, sequenced in a study of beta chain features in type 1 diabetes. The repertoire was sequenced with immunoSEQ multiplex PCR; TCRdb's copy has only in-frame clones and lacks some. The sample shows 200,000 to 250,000 clones, 9.6% of them seen only once. The sample comprised naive CD4+ T cells from blood. Receptor source: a woman under 30 in good health. Each CDR3 is given without its conserved first and last residue. The D gene is left open where the match is weak. The listing skips clone size in some rows; elsewhere it reads once, few, many or a size class.

clone size | J gene | V gene | D gene | CDR3 protein
. | TRBJ1-3 | TRBV11-2 | TRBD1 | ASSLWKTGGPGNTIY
few | TRBJ2-3 | TRBV30 | . | AWRRLFDPTDTQY
. | TRBJ1-1 | TRBV9 | . | ASNAVLTEAF
. | TRBJ1-2 | TRBV6-5 | . | ASSYTTGPYGYT
. | TRBJ2-1 | TRBV11-2 | . | ASSLGLTVVDEQF
. | TRBJ1-1 | TRBV5-1 | . | ASSLAAYGNTEAF
. | TRBJ1-4 | TRBV27 | TRBD1 | ASSGDRGQSNEKLF
. | TRBJ2-6 | TRBV15 | . | ATSRVGGGPRGANVLT
few | TRBJ1-2 | TRBV19 | TRBD1 | ASSISNRGNYGYT
few | TRBJ1-1 | TRBV5-1 | . | ASSPGTLTEAF
. | TRBJ2-1 | TRBV5-5 | TRBD1 | ASSFCGTGECEQF
many | TRBJ2-1 | TRBV7-9 | TRBD1 | ASDGTAYNEQF
. | TRBJ1-1 | TRBV19 | . | ASSTDTEAF
few | TRBJ1-2 | TRBV11-1 | . | ASTGGRYDGYT
. | TRBJ1-2 | TRBV30 | . | ACPKLPGGYGYT
few | TRBJ2-2 | TRBV2 | . | ASSEGGTGELF